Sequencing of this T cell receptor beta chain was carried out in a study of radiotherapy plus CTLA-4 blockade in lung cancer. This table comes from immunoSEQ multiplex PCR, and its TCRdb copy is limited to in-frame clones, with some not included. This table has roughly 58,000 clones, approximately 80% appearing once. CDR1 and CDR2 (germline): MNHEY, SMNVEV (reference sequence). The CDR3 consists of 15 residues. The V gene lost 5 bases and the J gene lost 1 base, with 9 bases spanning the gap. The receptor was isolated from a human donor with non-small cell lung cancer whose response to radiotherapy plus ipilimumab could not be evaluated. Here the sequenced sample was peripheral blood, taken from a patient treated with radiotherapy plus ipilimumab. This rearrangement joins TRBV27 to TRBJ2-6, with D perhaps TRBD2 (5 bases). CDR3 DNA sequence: TGTGCCAGCAGTCTCCCGGGGTCTGGGGCCAACGTCCTGACTTTC. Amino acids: CASSLPGSGANVLTF.